This T cell receptor beta chain derives from a study of blood T cells in healthy people across ages. Study summary: Capture via template switching afforded approximately one barcoded beta molecule per two T cells.

Primed by a sample-barcoded 5' primer and a J-beta primer mix, a second PCR proceeded for about 7 to 11 cycles. Each cDNA molecule, via a template-switch adaptor with 12 random nucleotides, was tagged. TCRdb re-called the 5' RACE reads through MiXCR, storing one row per CDR3 protein. In the table there are around 1,000,000 distinct CDR3 sequences, less than 25% of which are singletons. Germline V gives CDR1 SEHNR, CDR2 FQNEAQ (reference sequence). The CDR3 sequence is 15 residues long. V shed 5 bases and J 3 bases; nucleotides not matched to a gene: 8. Concerning this clonotype: Antigen: not known.

General study points: When set beside aged donors, long-lived donors presented more naive CD4+ cells and higher diversity.

These records were also assigned to another study, of T cells of mothers and their children.

The TCR originated in a girl aged 2 to 10 in good health. Sequenced input: blood. The V gene is TRBV7-9, the J gene TRBJ2-5; 8 positions match TRBD1. The CDR3 nucleotides read TGTGCCAGCAGCCGGACAGGGCGAACCAAAGAGACCCAGTACTTC. It translates to CASSRTGRTKETQYF.